The clone carrying this TCR beta chain was found many times. Its antigen remains unknown. Trimming pared 4 bases from V and 10 bases from J, leaving 12 bases between. The length of the CDR3 is 13 residues. Per germline, CDR1 SGHRS and CDR2 YFSETQ. The data derive from a study of Graves' ophthalmopathy and Graves' hyperthyroidism. Study results and caveats: In blood, most expanded thyroid clonotypes above 0.001 frequency were also detected.

Amplified TCR beta CDR3 regions were obtained using RNA transcripts as template. An initial RT-PCR round employing HTBI primers preceded a second-round multiplex PCR. MiXCR was run by TCRdb on the multiplex PCR reads, yielding one entry per CDR3 protein. The profile shows 300,000 to 350,000 distinct CDR3 sequences, roughly 16% of them singletons. Source material: peripheral blood. This TCR came from an adult man with Graves' ophthalmopathy. This chain joins TRBV5-1 and TRBJ1-6; D is undetermined. CDR3 DNA sequence: TGCGCCAGCAGCCCAGAGGGAGGGTCACCCCTCCACTTT. Translated: CASSPEGGSPLHF.